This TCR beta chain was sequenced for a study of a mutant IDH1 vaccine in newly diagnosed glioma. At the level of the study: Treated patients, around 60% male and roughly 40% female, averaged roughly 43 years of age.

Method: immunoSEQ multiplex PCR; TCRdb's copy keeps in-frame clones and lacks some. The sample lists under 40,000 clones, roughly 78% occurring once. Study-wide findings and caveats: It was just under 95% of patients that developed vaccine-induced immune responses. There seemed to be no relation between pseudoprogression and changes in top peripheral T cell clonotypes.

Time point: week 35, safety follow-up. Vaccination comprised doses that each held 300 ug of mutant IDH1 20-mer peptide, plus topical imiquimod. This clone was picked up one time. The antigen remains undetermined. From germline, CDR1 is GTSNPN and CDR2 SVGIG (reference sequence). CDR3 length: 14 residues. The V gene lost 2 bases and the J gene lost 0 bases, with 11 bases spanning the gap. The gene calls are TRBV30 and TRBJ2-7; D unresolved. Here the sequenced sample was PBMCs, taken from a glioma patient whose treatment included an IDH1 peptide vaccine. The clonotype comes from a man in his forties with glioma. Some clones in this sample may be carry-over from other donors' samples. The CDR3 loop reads CAWSTRTSSYEQYF. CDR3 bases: TGTGCCTGGAGTACAAGAACCAGCTCCTACGAGCAGTACTTC.